Sequencing of this T cell receptor beta chain was carried out in a study of T cell repertoires in cytomegalovirus infection. About the study: In the study, CMV epitopes included recently identified HLA-C-restricted and well-studied HLA-B-restricted ones. Indicated by public TCR beta signatures were CMV infection and matching HLA type.

Germline CDR1 MNHEY, CDR2 SVGEGT. The CDR3 runs 16 residues. V was trimmed by 4 bases and J by 0 bases, leaving 15 bases between them. This clonotype was detected ten times or more. Its target is unknown. TCRdb analysed the reads with MiXCR anew, one entry per CDR3 protein. The sample has 900,000 to 950,000 distinct CDR3 sequences; around a third are singletons. The chain combines TRBV6-2 or TRBV6-3 with TRBJ1-1; unclear D gene. The input for sequencing was cultured CD8+ T cells from PBMCs, taken from culture after CMV antigen stimulation. The receptor was isolated from a human donor in good health (CMV status not recorded). Some clones in this sample may be carry-over from other donors' samples. The CDR3 DNA reads as TGTGCCAGCAGTTCCCAATTTACGTACATGAACACTGAAGCTTTCTTT. Translation gives CASSSQFTYMNTEAFF.